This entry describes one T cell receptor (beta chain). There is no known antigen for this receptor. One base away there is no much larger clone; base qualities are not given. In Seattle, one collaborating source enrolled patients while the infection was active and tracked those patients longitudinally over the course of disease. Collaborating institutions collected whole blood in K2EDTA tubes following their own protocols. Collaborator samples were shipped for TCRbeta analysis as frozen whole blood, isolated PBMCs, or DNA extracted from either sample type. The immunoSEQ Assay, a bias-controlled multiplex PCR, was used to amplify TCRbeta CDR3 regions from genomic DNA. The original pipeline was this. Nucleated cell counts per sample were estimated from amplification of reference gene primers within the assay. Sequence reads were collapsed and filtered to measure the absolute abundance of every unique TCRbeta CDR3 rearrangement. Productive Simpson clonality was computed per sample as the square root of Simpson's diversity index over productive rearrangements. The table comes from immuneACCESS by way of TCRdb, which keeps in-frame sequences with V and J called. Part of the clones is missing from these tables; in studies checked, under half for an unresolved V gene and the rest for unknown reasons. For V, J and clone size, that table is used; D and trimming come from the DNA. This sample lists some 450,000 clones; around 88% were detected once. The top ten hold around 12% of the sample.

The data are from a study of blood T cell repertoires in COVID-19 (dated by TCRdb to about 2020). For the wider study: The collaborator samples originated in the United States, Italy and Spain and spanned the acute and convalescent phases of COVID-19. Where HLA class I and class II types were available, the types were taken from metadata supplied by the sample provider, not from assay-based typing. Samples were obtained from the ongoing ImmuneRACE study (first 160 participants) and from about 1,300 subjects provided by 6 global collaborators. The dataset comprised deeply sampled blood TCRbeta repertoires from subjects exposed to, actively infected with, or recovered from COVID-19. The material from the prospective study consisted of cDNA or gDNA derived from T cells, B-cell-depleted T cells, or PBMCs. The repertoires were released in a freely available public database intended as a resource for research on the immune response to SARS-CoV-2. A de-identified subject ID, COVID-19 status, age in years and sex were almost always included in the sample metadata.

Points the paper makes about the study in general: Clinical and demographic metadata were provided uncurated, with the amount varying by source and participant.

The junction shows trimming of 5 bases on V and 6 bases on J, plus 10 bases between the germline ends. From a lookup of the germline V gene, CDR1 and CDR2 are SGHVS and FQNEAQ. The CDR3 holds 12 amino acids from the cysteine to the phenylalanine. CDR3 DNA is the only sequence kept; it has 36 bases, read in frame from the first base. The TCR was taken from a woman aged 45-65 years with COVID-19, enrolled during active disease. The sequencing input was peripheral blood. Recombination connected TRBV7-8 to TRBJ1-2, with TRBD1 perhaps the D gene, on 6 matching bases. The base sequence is TGTGCCAGCAGCCTTCAGGGGAATGGCTACACCTTC. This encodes CASSLQGNGYTF. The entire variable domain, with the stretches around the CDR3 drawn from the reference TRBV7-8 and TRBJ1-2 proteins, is GAGVSQSPRYKVAKRGQDVALRCDPISGHVSLFWYQQALGQGPEFLTYFQNEAQLDKSGLPSDRFFAERPEGSVSTLKIQRTQQEDSAVYLCASSLQGNGYTFGSGTRLTVV.